These 18 T cell receptor beta chains share one sample of origin, sequenced in a study of shared clonotypes between healthy human individuals. The table came from immunoSEQ multiplex PCR; TCRdb's copy has only in-frame clones and leaves some out. Here the sample spans around 750,000 clones, around 74% being singletons. Sequencing was performed on memory CD4+ T cells sorted from blood. The subset was: CD45RA-negative fraction. The origin of the receptors is a woman aged 25-40 years in good health.

This chain links TRBV7-9 with TRBJ2-7, with D unresolved. The germline CDR1 and CDR2 sequences are SEHNR and FQNEAQ (reference sequence). With 0 bases removed from V and 1 base from J, the gap between germline ends came to 10 bases. This CDR3 contains 15 residues. CDR3 loop: CASSLAVAPSYEQYF. The CDR3 DNA reads as TGTGCCAGCAGCTTAGCCGTTGCCCCGTCCTACGAGCAGTACTTC.

This clone was detected a few times. This sequence joins TRBV29-1 and TRBJ2-1; D unclear. Germline V lookup: CDR1 SQVTM, CDR2 ANQGSEA. The CDR3 loop spans 14 amino acids. Trimming took off 6 bases at V and 0 bases at J, with 12 bases between the two ends. CDR3 in amino acids: CSVRPSISYNEQFF. CDR3 nucleotides: TGCAGCGTCCGTCCAAGTATCTCCTACAATGAGCAGTTCTTC.

Concerning this clone: A much larger clone lies one base from this, so it may be a read error. Other DNA variants within this sample encode the same CDR3. The chain employs TRBV28 and TRBJ1-2; unclear D gene. V was pared by 3 bases and J by 1 base, with 3 bases between. CDR3 size: 12 residues. The germline gives CDR1 MDHEN, CDR2 SYDVKM. CDR3 DNA sequence: TGTGCCAGCAGTTTCCTTAACTATGGCTACACCTTC. This translates into CASSFLNYGYTF.

This clone has only a few counts. The chain joins TRBV29-1 to TRBJ2-5; 7 bases align to TRBD1. There are 14 residues in the CDR3. Germline V gene sequence: CDR1 SQVTM, CDR2 ANQGSEA. V was clipped by 5 bases and J by 5 bases; unmatched bases: 11. The CDR3 spells CSVQPTGIGETQYF. CDR3 bases: TGCAGCGTTCAACCGACAGGGATCGGGGAGACCCAGTACTTC.

The rearrangement uses TRBV25-1 and TRBJ2-1, with 7 bases identical to TRBD1. This CDR3 spans 15 amino acids. CDR1 and CDR2 (germline): MGHDK, SYGVNS. The ends lost 4 bases at V and 10 bases at J; junction bases unmatched: 13. DNA of the CDR3: TGTGCCAGCAGTGCACCGGGACAGAATCTCGGAGAGCAGTTCTTC. Translation gives CASSAPGQNLGEQFF.

Only one count was recorded for this clone. The J gene is TRBJ1-1, the V gene TRBV25-1, with 10 bases fitting TRBD1. V shed 2 bases, J shed 4 bases, and the junction held 4 bases outside the gene matches. CDR3 length: 15 residues. The germline CDR1 and CDR2 sequences are MGHDK and SYGVNS. CDR3 bases: TGTGCCAGCAGTGAACCGGGACAGGGGATCACTGAAGCTTTCTTT. Translation: CASSEPGQGITEAFF. Filled out from reference TRBV25-1 and TRBJ1-1, the complete variable domain reads EADIYQTPRYLVIGTGKKITLECSQTMGHDKMYWYQQDPGMELHLIHYSYGVNSTEKGDLSSESTVSRIRTEHFPLTLESARPSHTSQYLCASSEPGQGITEAFFGQGTRLTVV.

The rearrangement uses TRBV27 and TRBJ2-5, with D maybe TRBD2 (5 bases). With 5 bases removed from V and 5 bases from J, the gap between germline ends came to 9 bases. This CDR3 is built from 12 residues. The germline gives CDR1 MNHEY, CDR2 SMNVEV (reference sequence). The CDR3 is CASSSPGETQYF. The CDR3 DNA reads as TGTGCCAGCAGTAGCCCGGGGGAGACCCAGTACTTC.

The V call is TRBV19, the J call TRBJ1-6; D is unresolved. V lost 10 bases and J lost 11, with 15 bases in between. This CDR3 is 12 amino acids long. CDR1 and CDR2 from the germline V gene are LNHDA and SQIVND (reference sequence). DNA of the CDR3: TGTGCCACCGCATCAAGTGGGGCACCCCTCCACTTT. Its translation: CATASSGAPLHF.

This chain uses TRBV28 with TRBJ2-6; D possibly corresponds to TRBD1 (6 bases). The CDR3 has 19 amino acids. V was cut by 5 bases and J by 0 bases, with 20 bases left in between. CDR1 is MDHEN and CDR2 is SYDVKM in the germline V gene. CDR3 protein: CASSPHTGSSPSGANVLTF. Written as DNA, the CDR3 is TGTGCCAGCAGTCCCCATACAGGGTCCTCGCCCTCTGGGGCCAACGTCCTGACTTTC.

The chain joins TRBV11-2 to TRBJ2-1; possibly TRBD1 or TRBD2 for D (5 bases each). Germline V lookup: CDR1 SGHAT, CDR2 FQNNGV. V was trimmed by 6 bases and J by 8 bases, leaving 17 bases between them. This CDR3 is built from 14 residues. CDR3 protein: CASRLGMGVDEQFF. The CDR3 coding sequence is TGTGCCAGCAGACTGGGCATGGGGGTGGATGAGCAGTTCTTC. The variable domain in full, with the rest retrieved from reference TRBV11-2 and TRBJ2-1, is EAGVAQSPRYKIIEKRQSVAFWCNPISGHATLYWYQQILGQGPKLLIQFQNNGVVDDSQLPKDRFSAERLKGVDSTLKIQPAKLEDSAVYLCASRLGMGVDEQFFGPGTRLTVL.

The V call is TRBV5-1, the J call TRBJ1-1; TRBD1 is a possible D gene (5 bases). From germline, CDR1 is SGHRS and CDR2 YFSETQ. The CDR3 is made up of 15 amino acids. Trimming cost V 0 bases and J 1 base, with 10 bases left between them. The CDR3 DNA sequence: TGCGCCAGCAGCTTGGTAGTCCAGGGGAACACTGAAGCTTTCTTT. It yields the protein CASSLVVQGNTEAFF.

This chain links TRBV2 with TRBJ1-4; 7 bases are a match to TRBD1. With V trimmed by 5 bases and J by 8 bases, 8 bases remained unmatched. CDR1 and CDR2 (germline): SNHLY, FYNNEI. This CDR3 is 14 amino acids long. The CDR3 DNA reads as TGTGCCAGCAGTAAAGGACAGGCGAGGGAAAAACTGTTTTTT. Encoded protein: CASSKGQAREKLFF.

CDR3: CASSGGDGLFF. As DNA, the CDR3 is TGTGCCAGCAGCGGAGGGGACGGACTGTTTTTT. The chain carries TRBV9 and TRBJ1-4; weak D call: TRBD1 (5 bases). CDR3 length equals 11 residues. V was clipped by 3 bases and J by 13 bases, with 10 bases between them. Per germline, CDR1 SGDLS and CDR2 YYNGEE. Full variable domain (rest looked up from reference TRBV9 and TRBJ1-4): DSGVTQTPKHLITATGQRVTLRCSPRSGDLSVYWYQQSLDQGLQFLIQYYNGEERAKGNILERFSAQQFPDLHSELNLSSLELGDSALYFCASSGGDGLFFGSGTQLSVL.

This chain links TRBV4-1 with TRBJ2-5, with D unresolved. The length of the CDR3 is 18 residues. Trimming left V 0 bases short and J 5 bases short, with 22 bases between. Germline CDR1 and CDR2: MGHRA and YSYEKL. The CDR3 DNA sequence: TGCGCCAGCAGCCAAGAACGGAGAGGTTCCGCGGCCCAGGAGACCCAGTACTTC. Protein product: CASSQERRGSAAQETQYF.

As regards this clone: This sequence may be a read error, since a much larger clone differs from it by one base. The sample has other DNA sequences that encode this CDR3 too. This chain connects TRBV6-5 to TRBJ2-1; D gene uncertain. The CDR3 is 11 residues long. Germline CDR1 reads MNHEY; CDR2 reads SVGAGI. V was cut by 1 base and J by 8 bases, with 3 bases left in between. CDR3 bases: TGTGCCAGCAGTTACTTACATGAGCAGTTCTTC. Translation: CASSYLHEQFF.

The chain uses TRBV7-9 and TRBJ1-2, with D perhaps matching TRBD1 (5 bases). This CDR3 contains 13 residues. Germline CDR1 reads SEHNR; CDR2 reads FQNEAQ (reference sequence). Trimming took off 5 bases at V and 4 bases at J, with 11 bases between the two ends. The CDR3 loop reads CASSLRGVYGYTF. CDR3 DNA: TGTGCCAGCAGCCTTAGGGGCGTCTATGGCTACACCTTC.

CDR3: CASRGQTANTEAFF. The CDR3 DNA sequence: TGTGCCAGCAGGGGCCAGACAGCGAACACTGAAGCTTTCTTT. The gene calls are TRBV28 and TRBJ1-1, with a weak D call TRBD1 (5 bases). This CDR3 is built from 14 residues. Per the germline V gene, CDR1 is MDHEN and CDR2 is SYDVKM. The V gene lost 6 bases and the J gene lost 1 base, with 12 bases spanning the gap.

Only a few counts were recorded for this clone. The CDR3 protein is CASSPLAYTEAFF. CDR3 nucleotide sequence: TGTGCCAGCAGTCCCCTAGCCTACACTGAAGCTTTCTTT. The genes are TRBV25-1 and TRBJ1-1; D is undetermined. The CDR3 spans 13 residues. V shed 5 bases and J shed 3 bases, with 10 bases lying between them. Germline assignment: CDR1 MGHDK and CDR2 SYGVNS. Full variable domain (remainder filled in from reference TRBV25-1 and TRBJ1-1): EADIYQTPRYLVIGTGKKITLECSQTMGHDKMYWYQQDPGMELHLIHYSYGVNSTEKGDLSSESTVSRIRTEHFPLTLESARPSHTSQYLCASSPLAYTEAFFGQGTRLTVV.